This T cell receptor (beta chain) stems from a study of blood T cell repertoires in COVID-19. For the study at large: Samples representing acute and convalescent COVID-19 were sourced from the United States, Italy and Spain. Sources were T cells, B-cell-depleted T cells, or PBMCs; the material itself was cDNA or gDNA.

As processed by the authors: Estimation of nucleated cell counts relied on the amplification of reference gene primers. Sequencing was performed with immunoSEQ multiplex PCR; in TCRdb, only in-frame clones are kept and a portion is missing. Clone size and V and J calls were adopted from that table, with D and trimming inferred from the DNA. The sample lists approximately 140,000 clones, just over 85% occurring once. CDR1 and CDR2 (germline): MNHEY, SMNVEV (reference sequence). V shed 1 base and J shed 2 bases, with 12 bases lying between them. This CDR3 contains 16 residues. Sequenced: peripheral blood. The chain recombines TRBV27 with TRBJ2-1; no definite D call. The receptor comes from a man in his 70s with acute or convalescent COVID-19. CDR3 sequence: CASSLLLRPTYNEQFF. In DNA, the CDR3 is TGTGCCAGCAGTTTATTGTTGCGCCCGACCTACAATGAGCAGTTCTTC.